These 29 T cell receptor beta chains originate from one sample sequenced in a study of tumor-infiltrating lymphocytes in primary liver carcinoma (dated by TCRdb to about 2017). Sequencing took place on an Illumina HiSeq 2500. TCRbeta-specific cDNA was reverse-transcribed from 500 ng total RNA using a constant-region primer and ProtoScript II reverse transcriptase. TCRbeta libraries were built with three nested multiplex PCR rounds, a slightly modified ARM-PCR procedure. Each of the first two PCR rounds ran for 10 cycles and used multiplex TRBV1-TRBV30 forward primers together with a Cbeta reverse primer. TCRdb redid the processing of the public reads, applying fastp at Q25 and MiXCR, and retained in-frame beta chains. Each entry is one CDR3 protein sequence, shown with its most common DNA and genes. The sample includes some 40,000 distinct CDR3 sequences, with 75% observed a single time. Of the sample, approximately 37% is held by the ten largest clones.

Total RNA and DNA were co-extracted without cell sorting from approximately 20-30 mg of bulk tissue using the AllPrep DNA/RNA mini kit. Material: tumor-adjacent normal liver tissue. These receptors all stem from a man aged 35-49 years with primary liver carcinoma and hepatitis B virus infection.

J is TRBJ2-2 and V is TRBV10-3; 7 positions match TRBD1. The CDR3 spans 14 residues. V lost 7 bases, J lost 5 bases, and 7 bases stayed unmatched. Germline loops: CDR1 ENHRY, CDR2 SYGVKD. The chain's CDR3 is CAIKGTASTGELFF. The CDR3 bases are TGTGCCATCAAAGGGACAGCGAGTACCGGGGAGCTGTTTTTT.

V usage is TRBV7-2 and J usage is TRBJ1-1, with a possible D match to TRBD1 (6 bases). The CDR3 is 14 amino acids. Trimming pared 5 bases from V and 5 bases from J, leaving 15 bases between. From germline, CDR1 is SGHTA and CDR2 FQGNSA. Written as DNA, the CDR3 is TGTGCCAGCAGCGTTGGGGGGCTCGGTACTGAAGCTTTCTTT. Its translation: CASSVGGLGTEAFF.

Points on this clonotype: The junction departs from the called germline gene at one end, perhaps through a read error. CDR3 bases: TGTACCAGCAGTGCCTCTGGGTTGGGTGAGCAGTTCTTC. Translated: CTSSASGLGEQFF. This chain connects TRBV9 to TRBJ2-1, with D unclear. CDR1 and CDR2 (germline): SGDLS, YYNGEE. This CDR3 is built from 13 residues.

This clonotype was counted a few times. This sequence joins TRBV19 and TRBJ2-1; D unresolved. Germline V gives CDR1 LNHDA, CDR2 SQIVND (reference sequence). The V and J ends lost 6 bases and 4 bases respectively, with 16 bases between them. CDR3 length equals 15 residues. CDR3 DNA sequence: TGTGCCAGTAGCCGAACTACGCCCGCTTACAATGAGCAGTTCTTC. This translates into CASSRTTPAYNEQFF.

V usage is TRBV18 and J usage is TRBJ2-3; D call uncertain. Trimming took 4 bases from V and 1 from J, leaving 12 bases between them. The CDR3 is 15 amino acids. Per the germline V gene, CDR1 is KGHSH and CDR2 is LQKENI. The CDR3 nucleotides are TGTGCCAGCTCACACCGGACCCTCGGCACAGATACGCAGTATTTT. Its protein product is CASSHRTLGTDTQYF. Together with reference TRBV18 and TRBJ2-3, the CDR3 gives the full variable domain: NAGVMQNPRHLVRRRGQEARLRCSPMKGHSHVYWYRQLPEEGLKFMVYLQKENIIDESGMPKERFSAEFPKEGPSILRIQQVVRGDSAAYFCASSHRTLGTDTQYFGPGTRLTVL.

This chain joins TRBV11-1 and TRBJ2-7; no reliable D call. The CDR3 consists of 14 residues. Deletions cut 7 bases from V and 3 bases from J, with 16 bases between. In germline, CDR1 is SGHAT, CDR2 FQDESV (reference sequence). The CDR3 here is CASNPGWRFYEQYF. CDR3 DNA sequence: TGTGCCAGCAACCCTGGGTGGCGATTCTACGAGCAGTACTTC.

DNA for the CDR3: TGTGCCAGCAGTGACCGGGGGGGGCAGTACTTC. Protein: CASSDRGGQYF. The V and J genes are TRBV28 and TRBJ2-7; 8 bases line up with TRBD2. Unmatched junction bases numbered 3, after V lost 5 bases and J lost 9 bases. The CDR3 is made up of 11 amino acids. Germline V lookup: CDR1 MDHEN, CDR2 SYDVKM.

The table lists this clonotype with a few counts. A junction boundary mismatches the germline segment, possibly from a read error. This rearrangement joins TRBV6-2 or TRBV6-3 to TRBJ2-3, with 7 positions matching TRBD2. The CDR3 runs to 16 residues. Germline values: CDR1 MNHEY, CDR2 SVGEGT. The CDR3 loop reads CASSHPASGITHTQYF. The DNA of the CDR3 is TGTGCCAGCAGTCACCCCGCTAGCGGTATCACACATACGCAGTATTTT.

This clonotype was found many times. V gene TRBV6-6 combines with J gene TRBJ2-5; 12 bases line up with TRBD1. This CDR3 is 15 amino acids long. Germline CDR1 reads MNHNY; CDR2 reads SVGAGI (reference sequence). V was pared by 6 bases and J by 5 bases, with 7 bases of the junction left unmatched. CDR3 in amino acids: CASRRDRGLQETQYF. CDR3 sequence (DNA): TGTGCCAGCAGGAGGGACAGGGGGCTCCAGGAGACCCAGTACTTC.

This clonotype was seen repeatedly, ten times or more. J is TRBJ2-2 and V is TRBV6-1, with unresolved D. This CDR3 is built from 13 residues. V gave up 7 bases and J gave up 5 bases, with 11 bases separating them. In germline, CDR1 is MNHNS, CDR2 SASEGT. CDR3 DNA: TGTGCCAGCATAAGCATCGGGACCGGGGAGCTGTTTTTT. Residues: CASISIGTGELFF.

The chain joins TRBV7-9 to TRBJ2-1; 9 bases line up with TRBD2. The V gene end was trimmed by 6 bases and the J gene end by 16 bases; junction bases not matched to a gene: 16. Germline V gene data show CDR1 as SEHNR and CDR2 as FQNEAQ (reference sequence). CDR3 length: 14 residues. CDR3 nucleotide sequence: TGTGCCAGCAGTTCTAGCGGGACGGGTAATGACCAATTCTTC. It encodes CASSSSGTGNDQFF.

Of note for this clonotype: A read error may account for a junction end that differs from germline. The chain recombines TRBV19 with TRBJ2-5; D gene unclear. The CDR3 extends over 15 amino acids. Germline CDR1 LNHDA, CDR2 SQIVND (reference sequence). CDR3 in DNA: TGTGCTAGTAGTAGAGCCAGCCGGAGCCGAGAGACCCAGTACTTC. This encodes CASSRASRSRETQYF.

In this sample, this clonotype turned up once. The rearrangement joins TRBV14 to TRBJ1-6; 8 nucleotides match TRBD1. The CDR3 runs 13 residues. Germline trimming cut 5 bases from V and 14 bases from J; bases unmatched to any gene: 8. The germline V gene has CDR1 SGHDN and CDR2 FVKESK. The CDR3 is CASSGQGLSTLHF. In DNA, the CDR3 is TGTGCCAGCAGCGGACAGGGTCTATCAACCCTCCACTTT.

Within the sample, this clonotype is medium-sized (0.01 to 0.1%). J is TRBJ2-2 and V is TRBV4-2; D possibly matches TRBD1 or TRBD2 (7 bases each). This CDR3 region has 17 residues. CDR1 is LGHNA, CDR2 YNFKEQ, per germline. V lost 0 bases and J lost 4, with 15 bases in between. The CDR3: CASSQEAQGRGTGELFF. In DNA, the CDR3 is TGTGCCAGCAGCCAAGAGGCACAGGGGAGGGGCACCGGGGAGCTGTTTTTT.

With respect to this clonotype: In this CDR3 the conserved last residue, phenylalanine or tryptophan, is missing, so a read error is likely. It is unclear where the CDR3 begins or ends on the DNA, so no DNA is shown, and the CDR3 is as TCRdb lists it. The chain recombines TRBV6-1 with TRBJ1-1; the D call in the table, TRBD1, was not verified against the DNA. Per the germline V gene, CDR1 is MNHNS and CDR2 is SASEGT. Both ends counted, the CDR3 spans 17 residues. The CDR3 here is CASSGGEGQGANTEASL.

Note on this clonotype: The junction does not match germline at one end; this may be a read error. The V and J genes are TRBV5-1 and TRBJ2-3, with 7 bases lining up with TRBD1. This CDR3 contains 16 residues. Looked up from germline, CDR1 is SGHRS and CDR2 is YFSETQ. For the CDR3, the DNA is TGCGCCAGCAGCTTGAGGACAGGCGGCAGCACAGTTACGCAGTATTTT. This translates into CASSLRTGGSTVTQYF.

The CDR3 loop reads CASSTVEGWVNIEQFF. For the CDR3, the DNA is TGTGCCAGCAGTACCGTAGAGGGATGGGTAAACATTGAGCAGTTCTTC. This sequence joins TRBV14 and TRBJ2-1, with a possible D match to TRBD2 (5 bases). Trimming took off 6 bases at V and 9 bases at J, with 24 bases between the two ends. CDR1 is SGHDN and CDR2 is FVKESK in the germline V gene. The CDR3 sequence is 16 residues long.

Comments on this clonotype: Since a much larger clone is just one base distant, this may be a read error. The V call is TRBV25-1, the J call TRBJ2-1; the match to TRBD2 covers 8 bases. The germline V gene encodes CDR1 MGHDK and CDR2 SYGVNS. The CDR3 contains 15 residues. The CDR3 sequence: CASSDHAGGLNEQIF. CDR3 DNA sequence: TGTGCCAGCAGTGACCACGCGGGGGGCCTCAATGAGCAGATCTTC.

The CDR3 spells CATRARGISYNEQFF. Written as DNA, the CDR3 is TGTGCCACCAGGGCTAGGGGGATCTCCTACAATGAGCAGTTCTTC. The chain recombines TRBV10-3 with TRBJ2-1; weak D call: TRBD1 (6 bases). The CDR3 is 15 amino acids. Germline assignment: CDR1 ENHRY and CDR2 SYGVKD. Trimming took 10 bases from V and 0 from J, leaving 16 bases between them.

About this clonotype itself: The CDR3 ends on some other residue instead of the conserved phenylalanine or tryptophan, so this is likely a read error. No DNA is shown, since the ends of the CDR3 on it are uncertain; the CDR3 is the one TCRdb lists. The chain has TRBV7-8 and TRBJ2-3; the table assigns TRBD2, which was not confirmed against the DNA. The CDR3 is 16 amino acids in total, end residues counted. The germline V gene has CDR1 SGHVS and CDR2 FQNEAQ. The CDR3 sequence is CASSYGLADDTDTQYL.

This clonotype was observed once. Without the conserved terminal phenylalanine or tryptophan, this CDR3 likely stems from a read error. The V gene is TRBV12-3 or TRBV12-4, the J gene TRBJ2-7; the match to TRBD1 covers 11 bases. The CDR3 is 15 residues long. V dropped 7 bases and J dropped 5; count of bases not matched to a gene: 10. CDR3 amino acids: CASNPRTGGLDEQYL. Written as DNA, the CDR3 is TGTGCCAGCAATCCTAGGACAGGGGGCCTGGACGAGCAGTACCTC.

This rearrangement joins TRBV6-2 or TRBV6-3 to TRBJ2-1, with 8 bases identical to TRBD1. Per the germline V gene, CDR1 is MNHEY and CDR2 is SVGEGT. The V gene end was trimmed by 6 bases and the J gene end by 3 bases; junction bases not matched to a gene: 7. This CDR3 region has 15 residues. The CDR3 region is CASSLFDRGYNEQFF. The DNA for the CDR3 is TGTGCCAGCAGCTTATTTGACAGGGGCTACAATGAGCAGTTCTTC.

Judged by abundance, this clonotype is medium-sized. The genes are TRBV29-1 and TRBJ2-5, with D perhaps matching TRBD1 (5 bases). Germline assignment: CDR1 SQVTM and CDR2 ANQGSEA. The CDR3 extends over 14 amino acids. The ends were cut back, 0 bases at V and 4 bases at J, with 12 bases in the middle. CDR3 in amino acids: CSVEDVGQGETQYF. The DNA of the CDR3 is TGCAGCGTTGAAGATGTCGGACAAGGAGAGACCCAGTACTTC.

The rearrangement uses TRBV10-3 and TRBJ1-1, with D maybe TRBD1 (5 bases). In germline, CDR1 is ENHRY, CDR2 SYGVKD. This CDR3 comprises 13 residues. V was shortened by 9 bases and J by 0 bases, with 11 bases between the two germline ends. CDR3 loop: CAIRGGVNTEAFF. The CDR3 bases are TGTGCCATAAGGGGAGGAGTGAACACTGAAGCTTTCTTT.

This clonotype was counted only a few times. Given a much more abundant clone one base away, this may be a read error. The conserved phenylalanine or tryptophan is not found at the CDR3 terminus, so this likely reflects a read error. The chain uses TRBV28 and TRBJ2-3; D remains unclear. The V end lost 6 bases, the J end lost 0 bases, and 13 bases lay between the germline ends. Germline CDR1 and CDR2: MDHEN and SYDVKM. The CDR3 loop spans 15 amino acids. The chain's CDR3 is CASSKGSTSTDTQYS. CDR3 bases: TGTGCCAGCAGCAAGGGTTCGACTAGCACAGATACGCAGTATTCT.

This clonotype was observed once. The conserved closing phenylalanine or tryptophan is absent in this CDR3, likely reflecting a read error. The DNA is omitted, as the CDR3 cannot be located on it reliably, and the CDR3 follows TCRdb's listing. This chain links TRBV29-1 with TRBJ2-5; the table calls TRBD1, which could not be checked here. Termini included, the CDR3 measures 13 amino acids. CDR1 is SQVTM and CDR2 is ANQGSEA in the germline V gene. The CDR3 spells CSGRQIRQETRYS.

In regard to this clonotype: Sequence at one end of the junction differs from germline and may be a read error. The V call is TRBV6-6, the J call TRBJ2-3; 8 bases are shared with TRBD2. Germline CDR1 reads MNHNY; CDR2 reads SVGAGI (reference sequence). This CDR3 spans 14 amino acids. CDR3 sequence reads: CASRTSGSTDAQYF. CDR3 coding DNA: TGTGCCAGCAGGACCAGCGGGAGCACAGATGCGCAGTATTTT.

This clonotype was detected a few times. A much larger clone differs from this one at a single base, so this may be a read error. V gene TRBV28 combines with J gene TRBJ1-2; D gene unclear. Trimming removed 7 bases from V and 7 bases from J, with 25 bases in between. The CDR3 length is 16 residues. Germline V gives CDR1 MDHEN, CDR2 SYDVKM. The CDR3 reads CASNLASRRRIGGYTF. In nucleotides, the CDR3 is TGTGCCAGCAATCTGGCCTCTAGACGTCGGATCGGTGGCTACACCTTC.

This clonotype was seen a single time. Germline and junction disagree at one end, which may indicate a read error. The chain employs TRBV7-9 and TRBJ1-2; D is ambiguous. This CDR3 contains 14 residues. The V gene's germline CDR1 is SEHNR and CDR2 FQNEAQ (reference sequence). Here the CDR3 reads CASRYDMGFHGCTF. The CDR3 bases are TGTGCCAGCAGATACGACATGGGGTTTCATGGCTGCACCTTC.